The T cell receptor (beta chain) under discussion was sequenced for a study of T cell clonality in common variable immunodeficiency. Study-level results: Shared TCRbeta clones were fewer between CVID subjects than controls.

Repertoires were generated with immunoSEQ multiplex PCR, while TCRdb's copy carries only in-frame clones and drops some. The sample contains more than 65,000 clones, none of them singletons. This clone was recorded many times. Antigen: not known. At one boundary the junction diverges from the germline segment, which might be a read error. Sequencing ends 3 residues short of the CDR3 end; the germline J gene provides the rest. Germline lookup yields CDR1 SSHAT and CDR2 FNYEAQ (reference sequence). This CDR3 spans 16 amino acids. This chain uses TRBV7-7 with TRBJ2-1; 11 positions match TRBD2. This receptor was obtained from a person aged 18 to 75 in good health. Sequencing was carried out using peripheral blood mononuclear cells. The CDR3 protein is CASSPSPGLAANEQFF. CDR3 DNA (partial): TGTGCTAGCAGCCCCTCCCCGGGACTAGCGGCCAATGAG. Combining the CDR3 with reference TRBV7-7 and TRBJ2-1 gives the whole variable domain GAGVSQSPRYKVTKRGQDVTLRCDPISSHATLYWYQQALGQGPEFLTYFNYEAQPDKSGLPSDRFSAERPEGSISTLTIQRTEQRDSAMYRCASSPSPGLAANEQFFGPGTRLTVL.